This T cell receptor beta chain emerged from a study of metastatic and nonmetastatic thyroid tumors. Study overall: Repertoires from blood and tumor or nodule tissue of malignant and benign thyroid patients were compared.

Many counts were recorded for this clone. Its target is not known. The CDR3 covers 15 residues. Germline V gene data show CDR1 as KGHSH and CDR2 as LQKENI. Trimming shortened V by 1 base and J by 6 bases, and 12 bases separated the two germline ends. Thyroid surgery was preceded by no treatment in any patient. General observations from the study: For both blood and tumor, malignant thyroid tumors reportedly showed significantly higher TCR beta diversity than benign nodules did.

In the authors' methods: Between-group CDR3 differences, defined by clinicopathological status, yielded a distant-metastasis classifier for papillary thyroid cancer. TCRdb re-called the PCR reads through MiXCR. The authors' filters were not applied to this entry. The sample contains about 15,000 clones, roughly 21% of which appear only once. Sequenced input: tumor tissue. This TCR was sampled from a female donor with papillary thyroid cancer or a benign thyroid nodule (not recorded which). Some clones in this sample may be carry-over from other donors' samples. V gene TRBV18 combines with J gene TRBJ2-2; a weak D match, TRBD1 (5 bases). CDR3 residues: CASSPRREAAGELFF. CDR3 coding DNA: TGTGCCAGCTCACCACGCAGGGAAGCTGCCGGGGAGCTGTTTTTT. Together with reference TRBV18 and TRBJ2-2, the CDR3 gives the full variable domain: NAGVMQNPRHLVRRRGQEARLRCSPMKGHSHVYWYRQLPEEGLKFMVYLQKENIIDESGMPKERFSAEFPKEGPSILRIQQVVRGDSAAYFCASSPRREAAGELFFGEGSRLTVL.